These T cell receptor beta chains were read from a single sample in a study of T cell repertoires in cytomegalovirus infection. A single record per CDR3 protein comes from TCRdb applying MiXCR to the reads. The sample has about 130,000 distinct CDR3 sequences, 25% to 35% seen once. These TCRs' antigens remain unknown. The sequences come from CD8+ T cells from cultured PBMCs, collected from culture after CMV antigen stimulation. Receptor source: a human donor in good health (CMV status not recorded). Some clones in this sample may be carry-over from other donors' samples. The conserved cysteine and the conserved F or W are not part of the CDR3 here.

>TRBV6-2/TRBV6-3
ASETGSNTQY
>TRBV20-1
SANTGEQETQY
>TRBV27
ASSLSWGIDQPQH
>TRBV4-1
ASSEDIFYEQY
>TRBV7-8
ASSLDQGAYSPLH
>TRBV27
ASLTGGAGYNEQF
>TRBV5-6
ASSLGRSGSPLH
>TRBV27
ASSGTNTEAF
>TRBV5-1
ASSPVDTLNTGELF
>TRBV3-1
ASSPAGGPGNEQF
>TRBV20-1
SARDGQYTGELF
>TRBV11-1
ASSSAGAYNEQF
>TRBV15
ATSDMRGDTQY
>TRBV12-3/TRBV12-4
ASSTGDLDSYEQY
>TRBV4-1
ASSQGPVGSNQPQH
>TRBV12-3/TRBV12-4
ASSFGGSGTQY
>TRBV20-1
SAELFSYRDSSYEQY
>TRBV11-2
AEMVETGELF
>TRBV5-6
ASRLGLETQY
>TRBV28
PAPGQGGWSPLH
>TRBV4-1
ASSQEAIYEQY
>TRBV7-2
ASSLAIPGIGDYNEQF
>TRBV12-3/TRBV12-4
ASSVLVGREQY
>TRBV10-3
AIGGGNEQF
>TRBV6-6
ASTAFGEANTDTQY
>TRBV10-3
AISEGAAYEQY
>TRBV2
ASSAGLAGAQETQY
>TRBV14
ASSSRGITEAF
>TRBV4-1
ASSQEAGASNEQF
>TRBV7-6
ASSPRVQETQY
>TRBV12-3/TRBV12-4
ASSSRQYNEQF
>TRBV7-9
ASSGTGLAGIPDTQY
>TRBV28
ASSLGQGDETQY
>TRBV19
ASSLWTGVSGNTIY
>TRBV28
ASSSPRVRGLGNYGYT
>TRBV11-2
ASSPLRGANVLT
>TRBV11-2
ASSLGGTVYEQY
>TRBV19
ASSFGHSPSYEQY
>TRBV6-5
ASSYLGDGSEQF
>TRBV7-9
ASSPRTGADTEAF
>TRBV7-9
ASSLGGAQDEQF
>TRBV12-3/TRBV12-4
ASSTQGFNQPQH
>TRBV6-1
ASSEIGSYEQY
>TRBV19
ASSMLGSGGVYNEQF
>TRBV5-5
ASSLAPNTGELF
>TRBV7-4
ASSPIASRELF
>TRBV20-1
SADGTSGLGYYEQY